One and the same sample provided the 22 T cell receptor beta chains below, sequenced in a study of blood T cell repertoires in COVID-19. Produced via immunoSEQ multiplex PCR; TCRdb's table is partial and in-frame only. Of over 200,000 clones listed, roughly nine tenths are singletons. The sample comprised peripheral blood. The receptors stem from a woman younger than 30 who had recovered from COVID-19.

The V gene is TRBV11-3, the J gene TRBJ1-1; a possible D gene is TRBD1 (5 bases). The V gene lost 5 bases and the J gene lost 3 bases, with 10 bases spanning the gap. This CDR3 has 13 amino acids. Germline V gene sequence: CDR1 SGHNT, CDR2 YENEEA. The CDR3 sequence: CASSLDSDTEAFF. CDR3 nucleotides: TGTGCCAGCAGCCTTGACAGCGACACTGAAGCTTTCTTT. The full variable domain, in which reference TRBV11-3 and TRBJ1-1 provide the parts outside the CDR3, is EAGVVQSPRYKIIEKKQPVAFWCNPISGHNTLYWYLQNLGQGPELLIRYENEEAVDDSQLPKDRFSAERLKGVDSTLKIQPAELGDSAVYLCASSLDSDTEAFFGQGTRLTVV.

This clone occurred a few times. V and J are TRBV18 and TRBJ1-5; D is unclear. The CDR3 extends over 13 amino acids. Germline lookup yields CDR1 KGHSH and CDR2 LQKENI. V lost 3 bases, J lost 4 bases, and 7 bases lay in between. The CDR3 spells CASSPAENQPQHF. The DNA for the CDR3 is TGTGCCAGCTCACCGGCGGAAAATCAGCCCCAGCATTTT.

The chain combines TRBV5-1 with TRBJ2-5; D may be TRBD1 (5 bases). Germline CDR1 reads SGHRS; CDR2 reads YFSETQ. The CDR3 has 15 amino acids. Between the trimmed V and J ends, which lost 0 bases and 2 bases, there was a span of 11 bases. CDR3 residues: CASSLVAQAQETQYF. The CDR3 DNA reads TGCGCCAGCAGCTTGGTAGCACAGGCGCAAGAGACCCAGTACTTC.

The rearrangement uses TRBV6-5 and TRBJ2-7, with D tentatively TRBD2 (5 bases). Germline assignment: CDR1 MNHEY and CDR2 SVGAGI. V was pared by 3 bases and J by 2 bases, with 14 bases between. This CDR3 comprises 15 residues. The CDR3 sequence is CASSYSLAETYEQYF. CDR3 nucleotides: TGTGCCAGCAGTTATTCGCTAGCCGAGACCTACGAGCAGTACTTC.

This clone was recorded a few times. This chain connects TRBV7-9 to TRBJ1-5, with 8 bases lining up with TRBD1. The germline CDR1 and CDR2 sequences are SEHNR and FQNEAQ (reference sequence). With V trimmed by 3 bases and J by 4 bases, 2 bases remained unmatched. This CDR3 spans 14 amino acids. The CDR3 is CASSFGQGNQPQHF. The CDR3 coding sequence is TGTGCCAGCAGCTTCGGACAGGGAAATCAGCCCCAGCATTTT.

The chain has TRBV4-3 and TRBJ1-4; D is possibly TRBD1 (6 bases). V was clipped by 0 bases and J by 4 bases, with 15 bases between them. CDR1 and CDR2 from the germline V gene are LGHNA and YSLEER. The CDR3 covers 17 residues. DNA for the CDR3: TGCGCCAGCAGCCAAGATCCCGCACAGGGCCTTAATGAAAAACTGTTTTTT. Its protein product is CASSQDPAQGLNEKLFF.

This chain links TRBV13 with TRBJ2-7; 10 positions match TRBD1. This CDR3 has 16 residues. Germline values: CDR1 PRHDT, CDR2 FYEKMQ (reference sequence). Trimming at V came to 6 bases and at J to 1 base, leaving 9 bases not matched to a gene. CDR3 in DNA: TGTGCCAGCAGTTCTAGGACAGGGGGGTATTCCTACGAGCAGTACTTC. Translating gives CASSSRTGGYSYEQYF. Combining the CDR3 with reference TRBV13 and TRBJ2-7 gives the whole variable domain AAGVIQSPRHLIKEKRETATLKCYPIPRHDTVYWYQQGPGQDPQFLISFYEKMQSDKGSIPDRFSAQQFSDYHSELNMSSLELGDSALYFCASSSRTGGYSYEQYFGPGTRLTVT.

The chain has TRBV11-2 and TRBJ2-3; 13 bases match TRBD2. Trimming at V came to 4 bases and at J to 6 bases, leaving 13 bases not matched to a gene. CDR1 SGHAT and CDR2 FQNNGV come from the germline V gene. The CDR3 runs to 18 residues. Here the CDR3 reads CASSSPQGLAGARDTQYF. As DNA, the CDR3 is TGTGCCAGCAGCTCCCCTCAAGGACTAGCGGGAGCCAGGGATACGCAGTATTTT.

This clone showed up just once. The chain joins TRBV3-1 (or the pseudogene TRBV3-2) to TRBJ2-5; the D gene is possibly TRBD2 (6 bases). Trimming cost V 5 bases and J 5 bases, with 18 bases left between them. The CDR3 runs 15 residues. CDR1 LGHDT and CDR2 YNNKEL come from the germline V gene (reference sequence). Here the CDR3 reads CASSSAGPREETQYF. Written as DNA, the CDR3 is TGTGCCAGCAGCTCCGCAGGCCCCCGGGAGGAGACCCAGTACTTC.

The rearrangement uses TRBV12-3 or TRBV12-4 and TRBJ2-7, with no clear D. The CDR3 spans 12 residues. Trimming removed 4 bases from V and 4 bases from J, with 8 bases in between. The CDR3 spells CASSSLVYEQYF. Here the CDR3 DNA reads TGTGCCAGCAGTTCACTCGTGTACGAGCAGTACTTC.

This chain links TRBV19 with TRBJ1-4; D not certain. This CDR3 region has 14 residues. CDR1 and CDR2 (germline): LNHDA, SQIVND (reference sequence). The V gene lost 3 bases and the J gene lost 5 bases, with 10 bases spanning the gap. The CDR3 region has the DNA TGTGCCAGTAGTATCTTTCTCTTCAATGAAAAACTGTTTTTT. It yields the protein CASSIFLFNEKLFF.

The chain employs TRBV4-2 and TRBJ2-2; D is unresolved. The CDR3 length is 14 residues. Trimming shortened V by 0 bases and J by 2 bases, and 4 bases separated the two germline ends. The germline V gene has CDR1 LGHNA and CDR2 YNFKEQ. The CDR3 spells CASSQEANTGELFF. The CDR3 nucleotides read TGTGCCAGCAGCCAAGAGGCTAACACCGGGGAGCTGTTTTTT.

V usage is TRBV7-6 and J usage is TRBJ2-1; 9 nucleotides line up with TRBD2. The CDR3 is 16 residues long. The germline CDR1 and CDR2 sequences are SGHVS and FNYEAQ. Germline trimming cut 0 bases from V and 5 bases from J; bases unmatched to any gene: 5. The CDR3 sequence is CASSLAVGGRDNEQFF. CDR3 bases: TGTGCCAGCAGCTTAGCCGTCGGCGGGAGGGACAATGAGCAGTTCTTC.

The rearrangement uses TRBV18 and TRBJ2-5; 7 bases fit TRBD2. CDR1 is KGHSH and CDR2 is LQKENI in the germline V gene. V trimming: 3 bases; J trimming: 5 bases; junction bases outside the gene matches: 3. The length of the CDR3 is 13 residues. CDR3: CASSPGGIETQYF. The CDR3 DNA reads as TGTGCCAGCTCACCGGGGGGGATCGAGACCCAGTACTTC.

The CDR3 here is CATSPGTWGGNEQFF. The CDR3 region has the DNA TGTGCCACCAGCCCCGGGACCTGGGGGGGGAATGAGCAGTTCTTC. The genes are TRBV24-1 and TRBJ2-1; TRBD2 agrees at 7 bases. Losses at the gene ends were 7 bases for V and 7 bases for J; bases not matched to a gene: 12. This CDR3 spans 15 amino acids. Germline CDR1 reads KGHDR; CDR2 reads SFDVKD.

This rearrangement joins TRBV25-1 to TRBJ1-6; TRBD1 agrees at 7 bases. The CDR3 runs 14 residues. The ends lost 2 bases at V and 7 bases at J; junction bases unmatched: 2. CDR1 and CDR2 from the germline V gene are MGHDK and SYGVNS. The CDR3 region has the DNA TGTGCCAGCAGTGAACAGGGGGTAAATTCACCCCTCCACTTT. Translating it yields CASSEQGVNSPLHF.

The chain employs TRBV4-3 and TRBJ2-7, with D maybe TRBD2 (6 bases). The V end was cut by 2 bases, the J end by 6 bases, with 11 bases between. CDR1 and CDR2 (germline): LGHNA, YSLEER. The CDR3 has 13 residues. CDR3 sequence reads: CASSQLTSSEQYF. Here the CDR3 DNA reads TGCGCCAGCAGCCAACTCACTAGCAGCGAGCAGTACTTC.

This chain uses TRBV6-4 with TRBJ1-1; 8 positions match TRBD1. The CDR3 is 15 amino acids. V dropped 6 bases and J dropped 8; count of bases not matched to a gene: 14. Per the germline V gene, CDR1 is MRHNA and CDR2 is SNTAGT. The CDR3 DNA reads as TGTGCCAGCAGCCCCGGACAGGGAGATTTTGGAGAAGCTTTCTTT. This codes for CASSPGQGDFGEAFF.

The chain couples TRBV11-2 to TRBJ2-4, with D perhaps matching TRBD1 (6 bases). The CDR3 has 14 residues. Germline V lookup: CDR1 SGHAT, CDR2 FQNNGV. Trimming stripped 2 bases from V and 6 bases from J, with 11 bases between. The CDR3 DNA reads as TGTGCCAGCAGCTTAACAGGGTCACGAAACATTCAGTACTTC. It is translated as CASSLTGSRNIQYF.

The chain joins TRBV19 to TRBJ2-3, with 13 bases aligning to TRBD2. Losses at the gene ends were 3 bases for V and 1 base for J; bases not matched to a gene: 7. CDR1 is LNHDA, CDR2 SQIVND, per germline (reference sequence). The CDR3 is 18 amino acids. The CDR3 region has the DNA TGTGCCAGTAGTATCTCCGGGACTAGCGGGATTGGCACAGATACGCAGTATTTT. It translates to CASSISGTSGIGTDTQYF.

This chain uses TRBV6-9 with TRBJ2-1, with TRBD2 as a possible D gene (6 bases). Germline V gene lookup returns CDR1 MNHGY and CDR2 SVAAGI. There are 13 residues in the CDR3. V lost 6 bases and J 9 bases, leaving 15 bases between the germline ends. For the CDR3, the DNA is TGTGCCAGCAGCGGGAGTACCCACCGTGAGCAGTTCTTC. This encodes CASSGSTHREQFF.

V usage is TRBV14 and J usage is TRBJ2-1; D is ambiguous. This CDR3 is built from 12 residues. CDR1 is SGHDN and CDR2 is FVKESK in the germline V gene. The germline V and J ends were trimmed by 0 bases and 7 bases, with 4 bases remaining between them. CDR3 loop: CASSQDLNEQFF. The CDR3 nucleotides read TGTGCCAGCAGCCAAGATCTAAATGAGCAGTTCTTC. Combining the CDR3 with reference TRBV14 and TRBJ2-1 gives the whole variable domain EAGVTQFPSHSVIEKGQTVTLRCDPISGHDNLYWYRRVMGKEIKFLLHFVKESKQDESGMPNNRFLAERTGGTYSTLKVQPAELEDSGVYFCASSQDLNEQFFGPGTRLTVL.